Presented here are 3 T cell receptor beta chains from one specimen sequenced in a study of blood T cell repertoires in COVID-19 (TCRdb year 2020). Libraries came from the immunoSEQ multiplex PCR assay. The table comes from immuneACCESS by way of TCRdb, which keeps in-frame sequences with V and J called. Part of the clones is missing from these tables; in studies checked, under half for an unresolved V gene and the rest for unknown reasons. The sample table records 70,000 or so clones; around 78% of these occur just once. The ten largest account for 15% to 18% of the sample. Sequences were obtained from peripheral blood. The source is a human donor in a cohort sampled during active COVID-19.

The chain couples TRBV7-9 to TRBJ2-7; 7 nucleotides line up with TRBD1. Germline V CDR1 and CDR2: SEHNR, FQNEAQ (reference sequence). The CDR3 sequence is 14 residues long. J was trimmed by 5 bases and V by 4 bases; bases with no gene match: 8. CDR3 amino acids: CASSSQGVANEQYF. CDR3 sequence (DNA): TGTGCCAGCAGCTCCCAGGGGGTAGCGAACGAGCAGTACTTC.

This clone was seen a single time. V gene TRBV2 combines with J gene TRBJ2-1; tentatively, D is TRBD2 (5 bases). V shed 6 bases and J shed 0 bases, with 12 bases lying between them. CDR3 size: 15 residues. The V gene's germline CDR1 is SNHLY and CDR2 FYNNEI. In DNA, the CDR3 is TGTGCCAGCAGCCCGTTGGCGGGCTCCTACAATGAGCAGTTCTTC. Amino acids: CASSPLAGSYNEQFF.

This chain connects TRBV9 to TRBJ1-1, with D perhaps matching TRBD1 (6 bases). The ends were cut back, 4 bases at V and 2 bases at J, with 12 bases in the middle. The CDR3 length is 14 residues. Germline V CDR1 and CDR2: SGDLS, YYNGEE. The CDR3 protein is CASSPGTHNTEAFF. Written as DNA, the CDR3 is TGTGCCAGCAGCCCCGGGACACATAACACTGAAGCTTTCTTT.